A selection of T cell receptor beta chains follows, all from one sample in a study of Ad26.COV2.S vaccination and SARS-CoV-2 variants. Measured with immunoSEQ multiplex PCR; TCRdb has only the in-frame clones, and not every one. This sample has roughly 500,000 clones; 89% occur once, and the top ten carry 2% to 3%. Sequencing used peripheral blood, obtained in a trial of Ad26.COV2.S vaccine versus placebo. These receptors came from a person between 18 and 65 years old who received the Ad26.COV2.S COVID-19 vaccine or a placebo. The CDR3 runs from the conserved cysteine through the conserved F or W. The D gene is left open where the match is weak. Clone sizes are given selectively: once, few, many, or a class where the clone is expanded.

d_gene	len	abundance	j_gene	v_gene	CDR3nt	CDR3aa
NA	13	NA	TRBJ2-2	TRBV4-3	TGCGCCTGCCCAGGTAGCAACACCGGGGAGCTGTTTTTT	CACPGSNTGELFF
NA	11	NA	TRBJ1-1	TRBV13	TGTGCCAGCAGCTTTTACGCTGAAGCTTTCTTT	CASSFYAEAFF
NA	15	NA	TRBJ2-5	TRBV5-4	TGTGCCAGCAGCCCCGCCTGGGGGGGCGAAGAGACCCAGTACTTC	CASSPAWGGEETQYF
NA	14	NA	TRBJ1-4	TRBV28	TGTGCCAGTGATCCCGGGACGCCTTACGAAAAACTGTTTTTT	CASDPGTPYEKLFF
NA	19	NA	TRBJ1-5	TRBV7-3	TGTGCCAGCAGCTTACCCGTGTCAAAAGGTACTTTACGCAATCAGCCCCAGCATTTT	CASSLPVSKGTLRNQPQHF
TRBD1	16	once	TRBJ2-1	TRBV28	TGTGCCAGCAGTGAGGGACCGGACAGGCTGTACAATGAGCAGTTCTTC	CASSEGPDRLYNEQFF
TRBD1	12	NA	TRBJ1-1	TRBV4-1	TGCGCCAGCAGCCAAGCAGGGGGTAGGGCTTTCTTT	CASSQAGGRAFF
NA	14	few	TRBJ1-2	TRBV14	TGTGCCAGCAGCCAAGATCTAGGACGTCTTGGCTACACCTTC	CASSQDLGRLGYTF
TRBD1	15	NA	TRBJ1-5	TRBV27	TGTGCCAGCAGTCGGACAGGGATTAACAATCAGCCCCAGCATTTT	CASSRTGINNQPQHF
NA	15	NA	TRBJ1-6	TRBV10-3	TGTGCCATCAGTGAGTTAAATTTTGCCACTTCACCCCTCCACTTT	CAISELNFATSPLHF
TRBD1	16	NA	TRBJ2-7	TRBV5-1	TGCGCCAGCAGCCCCCTCACCGGGACAGCCTCCTACGAGCAGTACTTC	CASSPLTGTASYEQYF
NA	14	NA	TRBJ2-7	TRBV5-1	TGCGCCAGCAGCGTGGGTCTAGTCCGGGGCGAGCAGTACTTC	CASSVGLVRGEQYF
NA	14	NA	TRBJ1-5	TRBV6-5	TGTGCCAGCAGTTTAAGGGGAGGGGATCAGCCCCAGCATTTT	CASSLRGGDQPQHF
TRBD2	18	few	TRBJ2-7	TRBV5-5	TGTGCCAGCAGCGTAAGGACTAGCGGGGCCTACTCCTCCTACGAGCAGTACTTC	CASSVRTSGAYSSYEQYF
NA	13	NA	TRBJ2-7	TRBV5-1	TGCGCCAGCAGTGAACAGGGTAGCCACGAGCAGTACTTC	CASSEQGSHEQYF
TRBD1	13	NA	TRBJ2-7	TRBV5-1	TGCGCCAGCAGCTTGGAGGGGGCTGGCGAGCAGTACTTC	CASSLEGAGEQYF
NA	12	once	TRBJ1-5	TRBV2	TGTGCCAGCTCTGGGGACGGCCAGCCCCAGCATTTT	CASSGDGQPQHF
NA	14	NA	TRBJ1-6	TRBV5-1	TGCGCCAGCAGCTTAGAATACAGTAATTCACCCCTCCACTTT	CASSLEYSNSPLHF
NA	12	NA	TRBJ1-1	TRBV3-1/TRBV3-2	TGTGCCAGCAGCCCACCCGGGGTTGAAGCTTTCTTT	CASSPPGVEAFF
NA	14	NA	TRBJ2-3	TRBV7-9	TGTGCCAGCAGCTTAGGGTGGGGGGCGGATACGCAGTATTTT	CASSLGWGADTQYF
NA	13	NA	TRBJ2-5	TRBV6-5	TGTGCCAGCAGCTCCCTCTGGCGGGAGACCCAGTACTTC	CASSSLWRETQYF
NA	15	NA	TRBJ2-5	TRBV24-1	TGTGCCACCAGTGATTTTCGGGGGCCGGGAGAGACCCAGTACTTC	CATSDFRGPGETQYF
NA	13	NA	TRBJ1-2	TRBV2	TGTGCCAGCAGTGAAGCCTTGGGCGGGGGCTACACCTTC	CASSEALGGGYTF
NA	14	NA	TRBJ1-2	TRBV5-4	TGTGCCAGCAGCGCTGCCGGAAGGGGCTATGGCTACACCTTC	CASSAAGRGYGYTF
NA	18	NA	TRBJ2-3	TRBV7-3	TGTGCCAGCAGCTTAACCGGAGGGAGTAGGGGCGCAACAGATACGCAGTATTTT	CASSLTGGSRGATDTQYF
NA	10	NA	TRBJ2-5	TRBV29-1	TGCAGCGCTGGGTCGGAGACCCAGTACTTC	CSAGSETQYF
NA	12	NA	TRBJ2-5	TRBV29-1	TGCAGCGCTCCCGGAGAGCAAGAGACCCAGTACTTC	CSAPGEQETQYF
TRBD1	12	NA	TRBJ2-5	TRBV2	TGTGCCAGGGGACAGGGGGGCGAGACCCAGTACTTC	CARGQGGETQYF
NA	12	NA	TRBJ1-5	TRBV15	TGTGCCACCAGTCGAAAGAGTCAGCCCCAGCATTTT	CATSRKSQPQHF
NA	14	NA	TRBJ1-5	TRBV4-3	TGCGCCAGCAGCCAAATGGGAGGACGGGGGCCCCAGCATTTT	CASSQMGGRGPQHF
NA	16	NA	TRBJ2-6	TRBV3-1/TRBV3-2	TGTGCCAGCAGCCAAGACAGTCCCTCTGGGGCCAACGTCCTGACTTTC	CASSQDSPSGANVLTF
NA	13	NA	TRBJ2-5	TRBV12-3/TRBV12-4	TGTGCCAGCAGAATTGCCGGGTGGGAGACCCAGTACTTC	CASRIAGWETQYF
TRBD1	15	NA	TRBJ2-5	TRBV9	TGTGCCAGCAGCGGACAGGGGGTTCTAGGAGAGACCCAGTACTTC	CASSGQGVLGETQYF
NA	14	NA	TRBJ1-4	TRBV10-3	TGTGCCATCAGTGAGTTAGGGATTGATGAAAAACTGTTTTTT	CAISELGIDEKLFF
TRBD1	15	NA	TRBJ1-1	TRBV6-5	TGTGCCAGCAGTCTGACAGGGGGCCCGAACACTGAAGCTTTCTTT	CASSLTGGPNTEAFF
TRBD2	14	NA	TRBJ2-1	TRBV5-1	TGCGCCAGCAGCTTGGGGACTAGCGGGAGTCCTCAGTTCTTC	CASSLGTSGSPQFF
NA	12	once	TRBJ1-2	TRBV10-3	TGTGCCAGAGGTGAGGACGGGTATGGCTACACCTTC	CARGEDGYGYTF
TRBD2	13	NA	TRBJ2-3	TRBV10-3	TGTGCCATCAGTGATCTAAGGGGAGGGAGAGGGTATTTT	CAISDLRGGRGYF
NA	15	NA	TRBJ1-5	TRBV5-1	TGCGCCAGCAGCTTGGAGGGGGATCAGGAACAGCCCCAGCATTTT	CASSLEGDQEQPQHF
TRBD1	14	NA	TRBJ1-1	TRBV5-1	TGCGCCAGCAGCTTGTCGGACAGGTGGACTGAAGCTTTCTTT	CASSLSDRWTEAFF
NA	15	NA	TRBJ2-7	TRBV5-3	TGTGCCAGAAGTTCGAGCCCCGGGCAGCAGTCTGAGCAGTACTTC	CARSSSPGQQSEQYF
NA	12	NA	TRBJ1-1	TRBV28	TGTGCCAGCAACCCACAGGGCCGGGAAGCTTTCTTT	CASNPQGREAFF
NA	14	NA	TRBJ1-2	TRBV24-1	TGTGCCACCAGTGAAGTGGGACGGGACTATGGCTACACCTTC	CATSEVGRDYGYTF
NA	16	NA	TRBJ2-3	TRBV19	TGTGCCAGTAGCTCATATATGGGGGGGGCAACAGATACGCAGTATTTT	CASSSYMGGATDTQYF
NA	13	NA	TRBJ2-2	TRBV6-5	TGTGCCAGCAGCCAGGAGAACACCGGGGAGCTGTTTTTT	CASSQENTGELFF
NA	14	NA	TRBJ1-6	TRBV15	TGTGCCACCAGCAGTAGGACAGTGGCTTCACCCCTCCACTTT	CATSSRTVASPLHF